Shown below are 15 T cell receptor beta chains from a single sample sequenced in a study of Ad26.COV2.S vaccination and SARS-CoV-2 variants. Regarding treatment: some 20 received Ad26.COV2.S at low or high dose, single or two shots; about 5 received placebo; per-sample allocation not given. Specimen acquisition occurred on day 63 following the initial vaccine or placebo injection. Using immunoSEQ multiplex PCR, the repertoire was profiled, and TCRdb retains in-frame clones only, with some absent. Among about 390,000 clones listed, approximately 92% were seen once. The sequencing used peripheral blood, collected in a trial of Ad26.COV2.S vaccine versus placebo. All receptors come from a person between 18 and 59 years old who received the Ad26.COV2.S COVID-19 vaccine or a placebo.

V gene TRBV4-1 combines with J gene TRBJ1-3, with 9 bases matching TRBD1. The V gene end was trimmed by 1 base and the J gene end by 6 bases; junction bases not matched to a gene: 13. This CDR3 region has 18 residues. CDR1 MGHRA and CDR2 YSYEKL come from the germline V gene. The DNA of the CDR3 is TGCGCCAGCAGCCAAGTACTTAAAGTACGGACAGGGGCAAACACCATATATTTT. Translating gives CASSQVLKVRTGANTIYF.

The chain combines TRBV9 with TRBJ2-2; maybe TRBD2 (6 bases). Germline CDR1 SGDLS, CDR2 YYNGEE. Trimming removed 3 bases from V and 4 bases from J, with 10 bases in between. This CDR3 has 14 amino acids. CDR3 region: CASSGRVSTGELFF. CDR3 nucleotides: TGTGCCAGCAGCGGGAGGGTATCCACCGGGGAGCTGTTTTTT. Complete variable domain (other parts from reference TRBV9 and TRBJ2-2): DSGVTQTPKHLITATGQRVTLRCSPRSGDLSVYWYQQSLDQGLQFLIQYYNGEERAKGNILERFSAQQFPDLHSELNLSSLELGDSALYFCASSGRVSTGELFFGEGSRLTVL.

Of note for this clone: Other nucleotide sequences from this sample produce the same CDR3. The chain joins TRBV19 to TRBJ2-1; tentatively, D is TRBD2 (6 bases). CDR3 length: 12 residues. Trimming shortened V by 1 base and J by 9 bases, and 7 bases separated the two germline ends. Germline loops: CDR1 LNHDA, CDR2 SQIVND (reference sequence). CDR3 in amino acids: CASSIGGVEQFF. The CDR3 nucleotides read TGTGCCAGTAGTATAGGGGGGGTTGAGCAGTTCTTC.

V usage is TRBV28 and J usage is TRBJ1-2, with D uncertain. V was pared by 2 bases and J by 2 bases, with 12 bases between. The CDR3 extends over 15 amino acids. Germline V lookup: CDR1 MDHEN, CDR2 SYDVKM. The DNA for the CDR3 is TGTGCCAGCAGTTTAGAGACATACGGGAACTATGGCTACACCTTC. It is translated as CASSLETYGNYGYTF.

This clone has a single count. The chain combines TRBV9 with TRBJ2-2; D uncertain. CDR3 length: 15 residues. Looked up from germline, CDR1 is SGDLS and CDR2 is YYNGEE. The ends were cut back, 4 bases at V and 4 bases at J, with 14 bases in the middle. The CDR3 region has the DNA TGTGCCAGCAGCCCCCGCTGGTTGGGCACCGGGGAGCTGTTTTTT. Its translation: CASSPRWLGTGELFF. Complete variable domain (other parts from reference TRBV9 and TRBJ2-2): DSGVTQTPKHLITATGQRVTLRCSPRSGDLSVYWYQQSLDQGLQFLIQYYNGEERAKGNILERFSAQQFPDLHSELNLSSLELGDSALYFCASSPRWLGTGELFFGEGSRLTVL.

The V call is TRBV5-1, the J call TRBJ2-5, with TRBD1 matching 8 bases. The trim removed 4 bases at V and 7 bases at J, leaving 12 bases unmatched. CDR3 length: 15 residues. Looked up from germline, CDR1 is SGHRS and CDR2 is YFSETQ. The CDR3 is CASSLIGTGGGTQYF. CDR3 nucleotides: TGCGCCAGCAGCCTAATAGGGACAGGCGGAGGGACCCAGTACTTC.

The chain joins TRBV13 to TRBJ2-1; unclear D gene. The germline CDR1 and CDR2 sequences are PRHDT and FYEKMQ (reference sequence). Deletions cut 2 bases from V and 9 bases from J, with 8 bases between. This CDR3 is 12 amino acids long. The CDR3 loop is CASSLRFSEQFF. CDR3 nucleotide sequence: TGTGCCAGCAGCTTAAGGTTTAGTGAGCAGTTCTTC.

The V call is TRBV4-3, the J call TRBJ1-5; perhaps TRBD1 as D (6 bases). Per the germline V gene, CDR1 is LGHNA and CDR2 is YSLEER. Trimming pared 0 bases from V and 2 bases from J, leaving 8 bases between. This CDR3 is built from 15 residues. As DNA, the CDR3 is TGCGCCAGCAGCCAAGATCCAGGGGGCAATCAGCCCCAGCATTTT. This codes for CASSQDPGGNQPQHF.

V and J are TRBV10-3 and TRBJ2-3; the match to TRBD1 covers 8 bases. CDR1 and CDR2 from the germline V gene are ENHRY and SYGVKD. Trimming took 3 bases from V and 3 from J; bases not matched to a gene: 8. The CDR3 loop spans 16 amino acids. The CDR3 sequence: CAISDQGAVVTDTQYF. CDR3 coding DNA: TGTGCCATCAGTGACCAGGGGGCGGTTGTGACAGATACGCAGTATTTT.

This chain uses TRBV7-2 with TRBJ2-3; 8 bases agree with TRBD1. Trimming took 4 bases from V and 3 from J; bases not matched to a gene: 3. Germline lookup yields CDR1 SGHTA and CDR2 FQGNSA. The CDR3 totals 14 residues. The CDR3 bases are TGTGCCAGCAGCTACGACAGGGGAACAGATACGCAGTATTTT. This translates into CASSYDRGTDTQYF.

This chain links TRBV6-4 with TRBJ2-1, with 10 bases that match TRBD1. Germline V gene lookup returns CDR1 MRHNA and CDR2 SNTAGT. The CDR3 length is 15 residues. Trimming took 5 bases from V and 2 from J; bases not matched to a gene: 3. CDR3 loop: CASSRQGAAYNEQFF. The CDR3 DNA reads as TGTGCCAGCAGTCGACAGGGGGCTGCCTACAATGAGCAGTTCTTC.

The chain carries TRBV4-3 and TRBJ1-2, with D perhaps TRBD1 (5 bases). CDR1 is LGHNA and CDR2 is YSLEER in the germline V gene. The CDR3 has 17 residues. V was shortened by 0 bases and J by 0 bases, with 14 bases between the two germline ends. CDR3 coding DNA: TGCGCCAGCAGCCAAGATCTACCTGGGGGATCTAACTATGGCTACACCTTC. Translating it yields CASSQDLPGGSNYGYTF.

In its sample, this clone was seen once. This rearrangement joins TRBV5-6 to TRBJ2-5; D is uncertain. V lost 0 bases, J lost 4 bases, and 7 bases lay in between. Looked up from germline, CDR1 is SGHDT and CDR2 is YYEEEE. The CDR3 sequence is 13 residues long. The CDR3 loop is CASSLAPGETQYF. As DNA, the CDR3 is TGTGCCAGCAGCTTGGCCCCAGGAGAGACCCAGTACTTC. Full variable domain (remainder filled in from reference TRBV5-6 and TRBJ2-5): DAGVTQSPTHLIKTRGQQVTLRCSPKSGHDTVSWYQQALGQGPQFIFQYYEEEERQRGNFPDRFSGHQFPNYSSELNVNALLLGDSALYLCASSLAPGETQYFGPGTRLLVL.

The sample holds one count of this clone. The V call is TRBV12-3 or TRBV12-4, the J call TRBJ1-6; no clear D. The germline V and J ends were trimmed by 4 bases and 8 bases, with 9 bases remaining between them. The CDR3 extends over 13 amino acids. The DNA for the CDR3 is TGTGCCAGCAGTTCCCCTTGGGATTCACCCCTCCACTTT. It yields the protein CASSSPWDSPLHF.

CDR3 DNA: TGTGCCAGTAGTCAGACACAGAATTCACCCCTCCACTTT. Translated: CASSQTQNSPLHF. The rearrangement joins TRBV19 to TRBJ1-6; D not resolved. Germline CDR1 is LNHDA and CDR2 is SQIVND (reference sequence). V gave up 5 bases and J gave up 7 bases, with 9 bases separating them. CDR3 length: 13 amino acids.